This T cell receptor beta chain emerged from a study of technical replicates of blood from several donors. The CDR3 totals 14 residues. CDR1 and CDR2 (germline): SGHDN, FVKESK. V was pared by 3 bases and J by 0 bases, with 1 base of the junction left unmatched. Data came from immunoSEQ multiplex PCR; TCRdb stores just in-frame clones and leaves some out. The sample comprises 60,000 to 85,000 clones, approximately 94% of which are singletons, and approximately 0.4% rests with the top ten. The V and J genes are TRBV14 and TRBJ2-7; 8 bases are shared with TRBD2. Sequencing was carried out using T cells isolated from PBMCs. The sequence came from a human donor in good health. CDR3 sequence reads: CASSQTSDSYEQYF. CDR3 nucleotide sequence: TGTGCCAGCAGCCAGACTAGCGACTCCTACGAGCAGTACTTC.